The 29 T cell receptor beta chains below all came from one sample that was sequenced in a study of blood T cell repertoires in COVID-19. Here immunoSEQ multiplex PCR was the method, and the copy in TCRdb shows in-frame clones only, minus some. The repertoire consists of roughly 150,000 clones, with around 89% occurring once and the leading ten covering roughly 14%. The source material was peripheral blood. Receptors were obtained from a woman aged 40 to 50 with acute or convalescent COVID-19.

The chain carries TRBV5-1 and TRBJ2-5; D unclear. The germline CDR1 and CDR2 sequences are SGHRS and YFSETQ. V dropped 0 bases and J dropped 5 bases, with 17 bases sitting between them. This CDR3 region has 16 residues. CDR3 nucleotide sequence: TGCGCCAGCAGCTTGGATGTTGGCGCGGTACGCGAGACCCAGTACTTC. Amino acid sequence: CASSLDVGAVRETQYF. The variable domain in full, completed from reference TRBV5-1 and TRBJ2-5, reads KAGVTQTPRYLIKTRGQQVTLSCSPISGHRSVSWYQQTPGQGLQFLFEYFSETQRNKGNFPGRFSGRQFSNSRSEMNVSTLELGDSALYLCASSLDVGAVRETQYFGPGTRLLVL.

This chain uses TRBV10-3 with TRBJ1-4; D may be TRBD1 (6 bases). Looked up from germline, CDR1 is ENHRY and CDR2 is SYGVKD. The CDR3 is 14 amino acids. V was clipped by 4 bases and J by 5 bases, with 11 bases between them. In nucleotides, the CDR3 is TGTGCCATCAGTGCCTCAGGGGTCAATGAAAAACTGTTTTTT. Its translation is CAISASGVNEKLFF.

The genes are TRBV3-1 (or the pseudogene TRBV3-2) and TRBJ1-1, with D unclear. The length of the CDR3 is 14 residues. Germline loops: CDR1 LGHDT, CDR2 YNNKEL (reference sequence). Trimming shortened V by 1 base and J by 1 base, and 7 bases separated the two germline ends. CDR3 residues: CASSQGGGNTEAFF. CDR3 DNA sequence: TGTGCCAGCAGCCAAGGGGGAGGGAACACTGAAGCTTTCTTT.

This chain uses TRBV6-5 with TRBJ2-3; tentative D call: TRBD2 (6 bases). Germline V gene sequence: CDR1 MNHEY, CDR2 SVGAGI. The CDR3 length is 14 residues. V lost 5 bases, J lost 4 bases, and 13 bases lay in between. CDR3 coding DNA: TGTGCCAGCAGTATGACGGGAGTGCCAGATACGCAGTATTTT. This encodes CASSMTGVPDTQYF.

The sample holds one count of this clone. The gene calls are TRBV23-1 and TRBJ2-4; TRBD2 agrees at 7 bases. TRBV23-1 is assigned to the ORF class and has an uncertain function. J lost 0 bases, V lost 9 bases, and 20 bases had no gene match. The CDR3 is 19 residues long. The CDR3 region has the DNA TGCGCCAGGGCCCGAACGGGAGGCCACGATAAATTAGCCAAAAACATTCAGTACTTC. Translating gives CARARTGGHDKLAKNIQYF.

This chain joins TRBV14 and TRBJ1-1; no clear D gene. The germline V gene encodes CDR1 SGHDN and CDR2 FVKESK. Trimming took 4 bases from V and 1 from J, leaving 10 bases between them. CDR3 length: 14 amino acids. DNA of the CDR3: TGTGCCAGCAGCCCCCTTAAAGCGAACACTGAAGCTTTCTTT. Protein: CASSPLKANTEAFF.

The chain is built from TRBV30 and TRBJ2-1; no definite D call. CDR1 is GTSNPN and CDR2 is SVGIG in the germline V gene (reference sequence). V lost 3 bases to trimming and J lost 1 base, with 7 bases between them. The CDR3 loop spans 13 amino acids. Written as DNA, the CDR3 is TGTGCCTGGAGGGGCAGTTCCTACAATGAGCAGTTCTTC. It yields the protein CAWRGSSYNEQFF.

The rearrangement uses TRBV5-1 and TRBJ2-7, with a tentative D call TRBD2 (5 bases). The CDR3 has 14 amino acids. Germline V gene data show CDR1 as SGHRS and CDR2 as YFSETQ. V was trimmed by 0 bases and J by 3 bases, leaving 10 bases between them. DNA for the CDR3: TGCGCCAGCAGCTTGGTATCTAGCAACTACGAGCAGTACTTC. It yields the protein CASSLVSSNYEQYF.

The rearrangement uses TRBV4-1 and TRBJ1-6, with TRBD1 identical over 7 bases. V lost 1 base and J lost 9; bases outside the gene matches: 9. The CDR3 has 16 residues. CDR1 and CDR2 (germline): MGHRA, YSYEKL. The CDR3 is CASSQGTRDSRSPLHF. CDR3 sequence (DNA): TGCGCCAGCAGCCAAGGGACCCGGGACAGTCGTTCACCCCTCCACTTT.

The sample holds a few counts of this clone. The chain uses TRBV6-5 and TRBJ1-6; no definite D call. The CDR3 spans 11 residues. Trimming removed 6 bases at V and 8 bases at J, with 5 bases between. CDR1 MNHEY and CDR2 SVGAGI come from the germline V gene. The CDR3 spells CASRADSPLHF. The CDR3 DNA sequence: TGTGCCAGCAGGGCTGATTCACCCCTCCACTTT.

This clone is a singleton in its sample. The CDR3 DNA reads as TGTGCCAGCTCACCAATGCAGACTAATGAAAAACTGTTTTTT. Amino acids: CASSPMQTNEKLFF. The genes are TRBV18 and TRBJ1-4; the D is unclear. Germline V lookup: CDR1 KGHSH, CDR2 LQKENI. CDR3 length equals 14 residues. Trimming pared 2 bases from V and 2 bases from J, leaving 6 bases between.

The chain links TRBV29-1 to TRBJ2-1; a weak D match, TRBD2 (7 bases). Trimming pared 4 bases from V and 13 bases from J, leaving 20 bases between. Germline CDR1 is SQVTM and CDR2 is ANQGSEA. The CDR3 loop spans 13 amino acids. The DNA of the CDR3 is TGCAGCGTTGGGATGACTGCGGGGGCTCGACAGTTCTTC. Residues: CSVGMTAGARQFF.

V and J are TRBV5-4 and TRBJ2-1, with 12 nucleotides matching TRBD2. V lost 6 bases and J lost 8; bases outside the gene matches: 9. The CDR3 sequence is 15 residues long. In germline, CDR1 is SGHNT, CDR2 YYREEE (reference sequence). In DNA form, the CDR3 reads TGTGCCAGCACCGACCCGGGACTAGCGGGCGATGAGCAGTTCTTC. Translation gives CASTDPGLAGDEQFF.

The chain joins TRBV29-1 to TRBJ1-6; 8 nucleotides align to TRBD1. The V gene's germline CDR1 is SQVTM and CDR2 ANQGSEA. V lost 6 bases to trimming and J lost 3 bases; unmatched junction nucleotides: 7. The CDR3 is 15 amino acids. The chain's CDR3 is CSVRTGNDYNSPLHF. DNA for the CDR3: TGCAGCGTACGGACAGGGAACGACTATAATTCACCCCTCCACTTT.

The gene calls are TRBV5-4 and TRBJ2-3; 12 bases line up with TRBD2. The V and J ends lost 3 bases and 2 bases, in that order; junction bases with no gene match: 13. Germline assignment: CDR1 SGHNT and CDR2 YYREEE (reference sequence). The CDR3 is 19 residues long. The CDR3 coding sequence is TGTGCCAGCAGCTCGATTGACCTAGCGGGAGGGCCAGTCACAGATACGCAGTATTTT. Encoded protein: CASSSIDLAGGPVTDTQYF.

J is TRBJ2-7 and V is TRBV3-1 (or the pseudogene TRBV3-2); 10 bases line up with TRBD2. Germline CDR1 LGHDT, CDR2 YNNKEL (reference sequence). This CDR3 has 14 amino acids. The V segment lost 6 bases and the J segment 3 bases; nucleotides outside the gene matches: 5. The CDR3 DNA follows: TGTGCCAGCAGTCTACTAGCGGGAATCTACGAGCAGTACTTC. Protein: CASSLLAGIYEQYF.

The genes are TRBV29-1 and TRBJ2-7, with a possible D match to TRBD1 (6 bases). CDR3 length: 13 residues. The germline V gene has CDR1 SQVTM and CDR2 ANQGSEA. The V end was cut by 4 bases, the J end by 3 bases, with 13 bases between. The CDR3 DNA reads TGCAGCGTTGTGGGGGACACGGGCTACGAGCAGTACTTC. As protein: CSVVGDTGYEQYF.

The J gene is TRBJ1-4, the V gene TRBV10-1; tentatively, D is TRBD1 (6 bases). In germline, CDR1 is WNHNN, CDR2 SYGVQD (reference sequence). Trimming pared 8 bases from V and 8 bases from J, leaving 15 bases between. The CDR3 spans 13 residues. CDR3 in DNA: TGCGCCAGCCGGGACAAGGTTACGGAAAAACTGTTTTTT. This codes for CASRDKVTEKLFF.

The V and J genes are TRBV5-1 and TRBJ1-1; D is possibly TRBD1 (5 bases). V was clipped by 2 bases and J by 5 bases, with 16 bases between them. This CDR3 contains 15 residues. CDR1 is SGHRS, CDR2 YFSETQ, per germline. DNA of the CDR3: TGCGCCAGCAGCTTCCAGCCAGGGCGAGATACTGAAGCTTTCTTT. Its translation is CASSFQPGRDTEAFF.

The chain employs TRBV28 and TRBJ2-7; perhaps TRBD2 as D (5 bases). The V gene lost 8 bases and the J gene lost 7 bases, with 18 bases spanning the gap. Germline CDR1 MDHEN, CDR2 SYDVKM. This CDR3 spans 13 amino acids. This CDR3 reads CASRTSPSGEQYF. CDR3 nucleotide sequence: TGTGCCAGCCGCACATCGCCCTCGGGGGAGCAGTACTTC.

The genes are TRBV5-1 and TRBJ2-2; 9 positions match TRBD2. Germline CDR1 reads SGHRS; CDR2 reads YFSETQ. The ends lost 6 bases at V and 4 bases at J; junction bases unmatched: 7. The length of the CDR3 is 15 residues. For the CDR3, the DNA is TGCGCCAGCACAAAATCTAGCGGGGTCACCGGGGAGCTGTTTTTT. Protein product: CASTKSSGVTGELFF.

This chain uses TRBV19 with TRBJ2-7; TRBD1 matches at 8 bases. CDR1 LNHDA and CDR2 SQIVND come from the germline V gene (reference sequence). V shed 3 bases, J shed 3 bases, and the junction held 1 base outside the gene matches. The CDR3 covers 13 residues. CDR3 bases: TGTGCCAGTAGTATCGACAGGGGCTACGAGCAGTACTTC. This gives the protein CASSIDRGYEQYF.

The rearrangement uses TRBV29-1 and TRBJ1-3; tentatively, D is TRBD1 (5 bases). This CDR3 is 14 amino acids long. Trimming stripped 5 bases from V and 0 bases from J, with 11 bases between. Germline assignment: CDR1 SQVTM and CDR2 ANQGSEA. The CDR3 nucleotides are TGCAGCGTTATGGGGGGTACCTCTGGAAACACCATATATTTT. As protein: CSVMGGTSGNTIYF.

The J gene is TRBJ2-5, the V gene TRBV20-1, with TRBD2 matching over 10 bases. Losses at the gene ends were 3 bases for V and 2 bases for J; bases not matched to a gene: 6. CDR1 and CDR2 from the germline V gene are DFQATT and SNEGSKA (reference sequence). CDR3 size: 15 residues. The CDR3 nucleotides read TGCAGTGCTAGTGCAGCGGGGGGGGGTCAAGAGACCCAGTACTTC. This sequence encodes CSASAAGGGQETQYF.

V gene TRBV3-1 (or the pseudogene TRBV3-2) combines with J gene TRBJ2-7; 8 bases agree with TRBD2. This CDR3 is built from 15 residues. Germline V gene data show CDR1 as LGHDT and CDR2 as YNNKEL (reference sequence). Losses at the gene ends were 1 base for V and 7 bases for J; bases not matched to a gene: 9. The CDR3 DNA follows: TGTGCCAGCAGCCAAGTAACGGGGGGGCCTATGGAGCAGTACTTC. Translation gives CASSQVTGGPMEQYF.

The rearrangement links TRBV4-1 to TRBJ1-1, with D perhaps matching TRBD1 (6 bases). Deletions cut 1 base from V and 0 bases from J, with 12 bases between. Germline V lookup: CDR1 MGHRA, CDR2 YSYEKL. This CDR3 has 16 residues. CDR3 DNA: TGCGCCAGCAGCCAAGTAGGACAGAGCATGAACACTGAAGCTTTCTTT. It yields the protein CASSQVGQSMNTEAFF.

V is TRBV5-4 and J is TRBJ2-1, with D perhaps TRBD2 (5 bases). CDR1 SGHNT and CDR2 YYREEE come from the germline V gene (reference sequence). This CDR3 region has 14 residues. V was pared by 0 bases and J by 7 bases, with 11 bases between. The CDR3 region is CASSLGSSRNEQFF. The CDR3 DNA reads TGTGCCAGCAGCTTGGGGTCTAGCCGGAATGAGCAGTTCTTC.

The J gene is TRBJ1-1, the V gene TRBV2; D gene ambiguous. This CDR3 has 10 residues. V lost 11 bases and J lost 5, with 9 bases in between. Germline V gives CDR1 SNHLY, CDR2 FYNNEI. CDR3 in amino acids: CAGGRTEAFF. Here the CDR3 DNA reads TGTGCCGGCGGGAGGACTGAAGCTTTCTTT.

V gene TRBV11-3 combines with J gene TRBJ2-5, with D uncertain. Per germline, CDR1 SGHNT and CDR2 YENEEA. There are 13 residues in the CDR3. V was clipped by 0 bases and J by 2 bases, with 4 bases between them. The CDR3 DNA reads TGTGCCAGCAGCTTAGACCGGCAAGAGACCCAGTACTTC. This encodes CASSLDRQETQYF.